This passage covers 10 T cell receptor beta chains from one sample sequenced in a study of regulatory T cells in long-lasting Graves disease. For TCR beta, libraries came from iRepertoire HTBI primers and Arm-PCR of CDR3 regions. TCRdb re-called the multiplex PCR reads through MiXCR, storing one row per CDR3 protein. The table has roughly 430,000 distinct CDR3 sequences, around 17% seen once. As for time point: newly diagnosed GD, antithyroid drugs for less than 3 months. PBMCs were the source of the RNA used for TCR sequencing. The same sample was also studied in work on T cells in Graves' hyperthyroidism and ophthalmopathy.

Material: peripheral blood mononuclear cells (PBMCs), obtained at new diagnosis, from a patient treated with antithyroid drugs. The receptors originated from a woman in her twenties or thirties with Graves disease.

This clonotype was counted many times. This chain links TRBV27 with TRBJ1-1; D unresolved. CDR1 MNHEY and CDR2 SMNVEV come from the germline V gene (reference sequence). V dropped 3 bases and J dropped 4 bases, with 12 bases sitting between them. The CDR3 is 14 amino acids. DNA for the CDR3: TGTGCCAGCAGTTTTCGAGTAGGGTCCACTGAAGCTTTCTTT. This translates into CASSFRVGSTEAFF.

This clonotype has a count of ten or more. This chain uses TRBV11-2 with TRBJ2-3, with 11 bases that match TRBD2. The CDR3 is made up of 15 amino acids. V lost 5 bases to trimming and J lost 10 bases; unmatched junction nucleotides: 11. Germline V gene data show CDR1 as SGHAT and CDR2 as FQNNGV. CDR3 amino acids: CASSVGTSGPFPQYF. The CDR3 region has the DNA TGTGCCAGCAGCGTGGGGACTAGCGGTCCTTTTCCGCAGTATTTT. The full variable domain, its missing parts supplied by reference TRBV11-2 and TRBJ2-3, is EAGVAQSPRYKIIEKRQSVAFWCNPISGHATLYWYQQILGQGPKLLIQFQNNGVVDDSQLPKDRFSAERLKGVDSTLKIQPAKLEDSAVYLCASSVGTSGPFPQYFGPGTRLTVL.

J is TRBJ1-2 and V is TRBV6-5; no clear D. V was shortened by 0 bases and J by 2 bases, with 7 bases between the two germline ends. From germline, CDR1 is MNHEY and CDR2 SVGAGI. The CDR3 extends over 14 amino acids. The CDR3 here is CASSYSYGNYGYTF. In DNA form, the CDR3 reads TGTGCCAGCAGTTACTCGTACGGGAACTATGGCTACACCTTC.

There are many counts of this clonotype. The chain combines TRBV2 with TRBJ2-7, with D perhaps assigned TRBD1 or TRBD2 (5 bases each). Trimming removed 5 bases from V and 7 bases from J, with 21 bases in between. CDR3 length: 15 amino acids. Germline V gene data show CDR1 as SNHLY and CDR2 as FYNNEI. The CDR3 protein is CASSPTGPLVREQYF. The CDR3 coding sequence is TGTGCCAGCAGTCCTACGGGACCCCTAGTAAGGGAGCAGTACTTC.

Details on this clonotype: Being one base from a much bigger clone, this may be a read error. The chain combines TRBV7-3 with TRBJ2-1; TRBD2 aligns across 7 bases. Germline-derived CDR1 and CDR2 are SGHTA and FQGTGA. This CDR3 spans 14 amino acids. The ends lost 1 base at V and 6 bases at J; junction bases unmatched: 3. CDR3 residues: CASSLIPSGNEQFF. CDR3 DNA: TGTGCCAGCAGCTTAATCCCTAGCGGCAATGAGCAGTTCTTC. The variable domain in full, with the rest retrieved from reference TRBV7-3 and TRBJ2-1, is GAGVSQTPSNKVTEKGKYVELRCDPISGHTALYWYRQSLGQGPEFLIYFQGTGAADDSGLPNDRFFAVRPEGSVSTLKIQRTERGDSAVYLCASSLIPSGNEQFFGPGTRLTVL.

This rearrangement joins TRBV7-3 to TRBJ2-2, with TRBD2 as a possible D gene (5 bases). CDR3 length equals 13 residues. V lost 4 bases and J 8 bases, leaving 11 bases between the germline ends. Germline V gives CDR1 SGHTA, CDR2 FQGTGA. Here the CDR3 reads CASSSPPGGELFF. The CDR3 coding sequence is TGTGCCAGCAGCTCTCCCCCGGGAGGGGAGCTGTTTTTT.

This clonotype was counted between two and nine times. The rearrangement links TRBV5-4 to TRBJ1-1; D gene uncertain. The V gene's germline CDR1 is SGHNT and CDR2 YYREEE (reference sequence). The ends were cut back, 7 bases at V and 5 bases at J, with 18 bases in the middle. The CDR3 has 14 amino acids. CDR3 sequence reads: CASFLRSAETEAFF. The CDR3 nucleotides read TGTGCCAGCTTTCTTCGGTCCGCGGAAACTGAAGCTTTCTTT. Full variable domain (remainder filled in from reference TRBV5-4 and TRBJ1-1): ETGVTQSPTHLIKTRGQQVTLRCSSQSGHNTVSWYQQALGQGPQFIFQYYREEENGRGNFPPRFSGLQFPNYSSELNVNALELDDSALYLCASFLRSAETEAFFGQGTRLTVV.

This clonotype was seen at least ten times. The chain is built from TRBV30 and TRBJ1-2; D not resolved. Per germline, CDR1 GTSNPN and CDR2 SVGIG (reference sequence). The CDR3 runs 12 residues. V lost 0 bases and J lost 2, with 4 bases in between. The CDR3 sequence: CAWSVRNYGYTF. CDR3 sequence (DNA): TGTGCCTGGAGTGTACGCAACTATGGCTACACCTTC.

In regard to this clonotype: A much more abundant neighbour one base away suggests this may be a read error. The chain has TRBV6-2 or TRBV6-3 and TRBJ2-1; D perhaps matches TRBD1 (6 bases). CDR3 size: 14 residues. Germline V gene lookup returns CDR1 MNHEY and CDR2 SVGEGT. Here the CDR3 reads CASSFQMRGYEQFF. CDR3 coding DNA: TGCGCCAGCAGCTTCCAGATGAGGGGGTACGAGCAGTTCTTC.

Many counts were recorded for this clonotype. The chain uses TRBV2 and TRBJ2-3, with 9 positions matching TRBD2. CDR3 length equals 18 residues. Germline trimming cut 7 bases from V and 5 bases from J; bases unmatched to any gene: 19. Germline V gives CDR1 SNHLY, CDR2 FYNNEI. The CDR3 DNA sequence: TGTGCCAGCAAAACCCTGGGCTGGTCTAGCGGGAATCAAGATACGCAGTATTTT. Amino acid sequence: CASKTLGWSSGNQDTQYF.